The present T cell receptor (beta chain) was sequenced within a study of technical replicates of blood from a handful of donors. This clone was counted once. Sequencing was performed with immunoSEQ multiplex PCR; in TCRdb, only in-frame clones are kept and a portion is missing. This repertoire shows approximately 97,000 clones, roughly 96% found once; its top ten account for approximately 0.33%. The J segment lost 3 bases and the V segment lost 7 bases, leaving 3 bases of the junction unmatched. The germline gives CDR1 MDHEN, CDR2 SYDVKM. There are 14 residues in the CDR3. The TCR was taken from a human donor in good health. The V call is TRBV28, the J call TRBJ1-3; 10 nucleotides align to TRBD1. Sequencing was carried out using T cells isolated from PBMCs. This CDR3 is CASTWTGGGNTIYF. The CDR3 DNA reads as TGTGCCAGCACCTGGACAGGGGGTGGAAACACCATATATTTT.